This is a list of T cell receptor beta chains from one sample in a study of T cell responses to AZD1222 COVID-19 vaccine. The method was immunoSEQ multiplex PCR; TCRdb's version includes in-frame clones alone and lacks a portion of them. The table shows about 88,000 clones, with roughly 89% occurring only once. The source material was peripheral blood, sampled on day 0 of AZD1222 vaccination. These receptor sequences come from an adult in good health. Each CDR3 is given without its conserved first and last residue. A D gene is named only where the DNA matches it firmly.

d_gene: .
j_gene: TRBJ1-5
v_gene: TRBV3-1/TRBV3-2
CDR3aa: ASSQASGGQPQH

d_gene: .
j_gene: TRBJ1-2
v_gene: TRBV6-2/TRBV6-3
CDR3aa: ASSYGTGGYT

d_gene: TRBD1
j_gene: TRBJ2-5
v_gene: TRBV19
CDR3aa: ASSMFEGGRETQY

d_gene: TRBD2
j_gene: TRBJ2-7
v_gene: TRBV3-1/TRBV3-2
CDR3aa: ASSLGLAGGTQQY

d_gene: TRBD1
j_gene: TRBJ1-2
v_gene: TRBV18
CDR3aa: ASSSGQETYGYT

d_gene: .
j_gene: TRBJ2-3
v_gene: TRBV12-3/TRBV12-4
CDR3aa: ASSLRPDTQY

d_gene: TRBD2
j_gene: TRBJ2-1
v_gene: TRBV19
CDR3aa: ASSKTKTSGYNEQF

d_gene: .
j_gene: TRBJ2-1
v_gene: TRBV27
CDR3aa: ASSLSRQNEQF

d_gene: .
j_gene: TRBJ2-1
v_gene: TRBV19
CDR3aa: ASRLRGTYNEQF

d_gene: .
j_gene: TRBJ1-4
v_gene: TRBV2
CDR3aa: ASRIGLGQTNEKLF

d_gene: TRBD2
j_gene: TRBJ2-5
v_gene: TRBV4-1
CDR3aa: ASSQEGRGGLPETQY

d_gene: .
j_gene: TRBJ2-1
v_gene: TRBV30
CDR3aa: AWSNLWGNEQF

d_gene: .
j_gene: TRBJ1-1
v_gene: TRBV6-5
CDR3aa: ASARGRGTEAF

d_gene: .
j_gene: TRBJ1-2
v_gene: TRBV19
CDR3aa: ASSSEGPGYGYT

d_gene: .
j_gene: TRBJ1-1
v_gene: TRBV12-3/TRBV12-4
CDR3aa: ASRAGKNTEAF

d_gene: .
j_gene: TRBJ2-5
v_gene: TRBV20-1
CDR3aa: SASIQGRETRY

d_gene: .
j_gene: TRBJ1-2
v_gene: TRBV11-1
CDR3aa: ASSSRTANYGYT

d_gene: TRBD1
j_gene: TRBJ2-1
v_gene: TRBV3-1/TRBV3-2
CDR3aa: ASSGQAKTYNEQF

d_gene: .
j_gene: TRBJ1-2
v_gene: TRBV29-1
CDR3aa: SVDPGTYGYT

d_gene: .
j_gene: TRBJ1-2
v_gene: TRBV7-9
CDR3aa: ASSLEDILYGYT

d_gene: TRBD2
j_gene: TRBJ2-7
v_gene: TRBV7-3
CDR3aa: ASSLEPGGPYEQY

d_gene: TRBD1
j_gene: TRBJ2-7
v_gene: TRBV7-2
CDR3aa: ASSFRLTGAEQY

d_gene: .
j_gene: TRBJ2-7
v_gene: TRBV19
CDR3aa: ASSTRGAPYEQY

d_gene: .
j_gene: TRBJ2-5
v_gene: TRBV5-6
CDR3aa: ASSRGQETQY

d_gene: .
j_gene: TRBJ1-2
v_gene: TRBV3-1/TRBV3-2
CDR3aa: ASSQITGYGYT

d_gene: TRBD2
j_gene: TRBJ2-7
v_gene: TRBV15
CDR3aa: ATSRDSEAGTYEQY

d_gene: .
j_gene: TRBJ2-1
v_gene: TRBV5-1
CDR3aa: ASSLNEGAIYNEQF

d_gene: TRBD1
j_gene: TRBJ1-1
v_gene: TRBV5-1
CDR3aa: ASSRNPGQGTLNTEAF

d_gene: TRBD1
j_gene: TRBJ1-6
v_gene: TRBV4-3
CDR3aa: ASSRDRGNTYYNSPLH

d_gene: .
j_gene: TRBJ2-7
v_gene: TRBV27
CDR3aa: ASSLSPSVQGHEQY

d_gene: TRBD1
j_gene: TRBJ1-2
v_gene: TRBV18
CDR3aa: ASSSQGDGYT

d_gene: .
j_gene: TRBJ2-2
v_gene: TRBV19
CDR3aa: ASKSGSKGELF

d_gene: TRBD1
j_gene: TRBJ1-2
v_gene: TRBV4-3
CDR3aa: ASSQSLRTGEVYGYT

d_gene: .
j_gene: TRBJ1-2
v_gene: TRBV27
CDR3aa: ASSANRVEHGYT

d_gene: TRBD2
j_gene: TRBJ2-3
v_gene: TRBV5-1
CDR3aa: ASSSSGTSGVGTDTQY

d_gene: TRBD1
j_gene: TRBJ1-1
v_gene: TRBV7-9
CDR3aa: ASSTSDRGGQGTEAF

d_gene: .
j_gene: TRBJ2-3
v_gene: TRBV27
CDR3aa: ASSRDSPDTQY

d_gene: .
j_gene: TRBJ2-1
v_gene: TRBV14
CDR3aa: ASSQVRPQGSYNEQF

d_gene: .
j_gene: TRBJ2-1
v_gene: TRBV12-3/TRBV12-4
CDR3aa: ASSLNRWNEQF

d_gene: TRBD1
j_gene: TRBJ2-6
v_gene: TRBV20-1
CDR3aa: SASWAGGDPRRLSGANVLT

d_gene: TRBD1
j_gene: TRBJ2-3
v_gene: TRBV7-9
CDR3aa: ASSPGQVTQY

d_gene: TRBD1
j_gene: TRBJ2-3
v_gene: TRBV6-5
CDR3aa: ASSLQGDLADTQY

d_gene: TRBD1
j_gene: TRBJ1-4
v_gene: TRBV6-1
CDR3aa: ASSGFRGQGGDEKLF

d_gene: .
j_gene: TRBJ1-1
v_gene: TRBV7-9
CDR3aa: ASSSTSGTHTEAF

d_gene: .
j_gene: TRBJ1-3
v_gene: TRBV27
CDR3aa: ASSLRGQSGNTIY

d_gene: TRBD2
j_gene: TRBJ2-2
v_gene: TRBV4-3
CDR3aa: ASSQVLAGGRTGELF

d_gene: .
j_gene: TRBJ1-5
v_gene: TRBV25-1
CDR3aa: ASSLGGTPNQPQH

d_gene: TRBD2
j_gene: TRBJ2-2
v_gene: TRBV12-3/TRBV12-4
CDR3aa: ASSGGGGELF

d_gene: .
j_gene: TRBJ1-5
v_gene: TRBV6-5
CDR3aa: ASSWRGGNQPQH

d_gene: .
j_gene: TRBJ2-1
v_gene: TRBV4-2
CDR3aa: ASSLAGWNEQF

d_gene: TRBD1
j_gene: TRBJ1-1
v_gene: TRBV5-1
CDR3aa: ASSAQQGANTEAF

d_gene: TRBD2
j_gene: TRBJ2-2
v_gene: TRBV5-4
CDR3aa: ASSPRTRTGELF

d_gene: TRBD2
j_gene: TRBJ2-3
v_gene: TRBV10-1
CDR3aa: ASSDGLAGGPLDTQY

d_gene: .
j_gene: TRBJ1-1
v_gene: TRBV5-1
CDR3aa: ASSLEGNGEAF

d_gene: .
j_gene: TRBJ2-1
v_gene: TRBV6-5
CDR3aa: ASSMYRVGYNEQF